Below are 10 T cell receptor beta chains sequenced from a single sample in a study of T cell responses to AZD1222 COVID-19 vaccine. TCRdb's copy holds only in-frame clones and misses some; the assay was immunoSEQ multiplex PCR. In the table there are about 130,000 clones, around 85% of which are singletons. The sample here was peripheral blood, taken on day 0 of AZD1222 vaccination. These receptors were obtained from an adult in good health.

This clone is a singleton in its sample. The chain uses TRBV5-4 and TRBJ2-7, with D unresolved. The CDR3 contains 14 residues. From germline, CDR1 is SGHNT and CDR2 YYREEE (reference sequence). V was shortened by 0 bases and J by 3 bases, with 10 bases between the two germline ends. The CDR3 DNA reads TGTGCCAGCAGCTTGGGGGCAGGAATCTACGAGCAGTACTTC. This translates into CASSLGAGIYEQYF. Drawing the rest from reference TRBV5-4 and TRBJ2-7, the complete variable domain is ETGVTQSPTHLIKTRGQQVTLRCSSQSGHNTVSWYQQALGQGPQFIFQYYREEENGRGNFPPRFSGLQFPNYSSELNVNALELDDSALYLCASSLGAGIYEQYFGPGTRLTVT.

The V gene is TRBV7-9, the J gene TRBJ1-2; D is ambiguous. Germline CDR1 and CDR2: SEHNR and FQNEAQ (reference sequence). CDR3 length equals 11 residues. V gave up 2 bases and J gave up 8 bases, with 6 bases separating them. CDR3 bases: TGTGCCAGCAGCTTATGGGAGGGCTACACCTTC. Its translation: CASSLWEGYTF.

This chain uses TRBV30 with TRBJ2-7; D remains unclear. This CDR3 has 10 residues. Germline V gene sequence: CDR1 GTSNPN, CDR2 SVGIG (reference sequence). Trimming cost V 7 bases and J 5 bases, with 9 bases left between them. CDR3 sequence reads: CASAANEQYF. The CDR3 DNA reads TGTGCCTCGGCGGCCAACGAGCAGTACTTC.

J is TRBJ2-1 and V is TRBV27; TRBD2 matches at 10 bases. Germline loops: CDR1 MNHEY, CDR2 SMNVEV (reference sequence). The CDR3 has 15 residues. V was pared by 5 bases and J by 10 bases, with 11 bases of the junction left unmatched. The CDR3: CASSRPGLASREQFF. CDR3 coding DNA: TGTGCCAGCAGTCGACCGGGACTAGCGTCACGGGAGCAGTTCTTC.

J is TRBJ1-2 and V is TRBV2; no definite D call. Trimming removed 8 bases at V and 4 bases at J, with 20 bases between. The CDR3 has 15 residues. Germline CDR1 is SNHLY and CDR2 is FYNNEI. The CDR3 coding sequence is TGTGCCAGCCACCTGGGAGGGTTAGGACCCTATGGCTACACCTTC. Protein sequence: CASHLGGLGPYGYTF.

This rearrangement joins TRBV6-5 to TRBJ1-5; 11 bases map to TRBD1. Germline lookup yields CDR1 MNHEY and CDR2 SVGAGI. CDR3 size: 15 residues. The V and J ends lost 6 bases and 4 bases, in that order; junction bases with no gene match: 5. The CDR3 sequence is CASSRGTGGNQPQHF. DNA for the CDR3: TGTGCCAGCAGCCGAGGGACAGGGGGAAATCAGCCCCAGCATTTT.

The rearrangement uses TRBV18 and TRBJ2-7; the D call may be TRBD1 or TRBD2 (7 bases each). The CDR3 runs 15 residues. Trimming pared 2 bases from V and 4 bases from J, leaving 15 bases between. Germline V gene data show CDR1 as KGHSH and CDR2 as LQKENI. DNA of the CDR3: TGTGCCAGCTCACCAGGTCAGGGGGGGAGATACGAGCAGTACTTC. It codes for CASSPGQGGRYEQYF.

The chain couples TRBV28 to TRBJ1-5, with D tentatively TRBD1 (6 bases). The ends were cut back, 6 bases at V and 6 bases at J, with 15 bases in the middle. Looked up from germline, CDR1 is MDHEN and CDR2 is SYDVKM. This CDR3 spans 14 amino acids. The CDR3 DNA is TGTGCCAGCAGGCTGGGGGCGGCTGTTCAGCCCCAGCATTTT. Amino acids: CASRLGAAVQPQHF.

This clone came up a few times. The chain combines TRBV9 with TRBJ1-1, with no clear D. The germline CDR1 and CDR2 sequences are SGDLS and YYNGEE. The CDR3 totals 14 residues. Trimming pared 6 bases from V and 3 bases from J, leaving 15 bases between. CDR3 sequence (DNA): TGTGCCAGCAAGGACCTCGGTGGATACACTGAAGCTTTCTTT. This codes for CASKDLGGYTEAFF.

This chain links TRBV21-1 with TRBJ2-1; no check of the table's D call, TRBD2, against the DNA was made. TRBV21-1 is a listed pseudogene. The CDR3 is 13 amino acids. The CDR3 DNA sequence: TGCCAGGCCCGGGGTGTTACCTACAATGAGCAGTTCTTC. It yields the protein CQARGVTYNEQFF.